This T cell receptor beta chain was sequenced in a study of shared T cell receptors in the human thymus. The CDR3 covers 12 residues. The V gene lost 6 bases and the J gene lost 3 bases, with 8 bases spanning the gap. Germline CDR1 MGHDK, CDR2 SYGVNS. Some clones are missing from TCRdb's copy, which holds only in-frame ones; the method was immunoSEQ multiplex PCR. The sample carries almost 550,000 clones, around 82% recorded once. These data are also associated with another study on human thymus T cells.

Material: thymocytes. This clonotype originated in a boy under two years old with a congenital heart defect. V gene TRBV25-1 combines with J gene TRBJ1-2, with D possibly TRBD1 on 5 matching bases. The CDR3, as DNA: TGTGCCAGCAGGGACAATGACTATGGCTACACCTTC. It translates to CASRDNDYGYTF.